A selection of T cell receptor beta chains follows, all from one sample in a study of T-cell memory formation after mild COVID-19. One entry per CDR3 protein results from TCRdb running MiXCR on the 5' RACE reads. The table has about 340,000 distinct CDR3 sequences, about a sixth seen once. The source material was PBMCs or a T cell subset sorted from them (not recorded which). The receptors were gathered from a man aged 18-30 years who had mild COVID-19 (a few samples of this study predate the infection). Cell type and time point are not known. Each CDR3 is given with its conserved first and last residue. A D gene is named only where the DNA matches it firmly. Clone size is given for some rows only: seen once, a few or many times, or a class if the clone is expanded.

V gene,J gene,clone size,D gene,CDR3 protein,CDR3 DNA
TRBV11-2,TRBJ2-5,few,.,CASSPPPGVIVGAQYF,TGTGCCAGCAGCCCACCCCCCGGAGTAATTGTCGGGGCCCAGTACTTC
TRBV20-1,TRBJ1-2,.,.,CSARAGGYTF,TGCAGTGCTAGAGCCGGGGGCTACACCTTC
TRBV5-1,TRBJ2-2,few,.,CASSLGARGNTGELFF,TGCGCCAGCAGCTTGGGCGCCAGGGGGAACACCGGGGAGCTGTTTTTT
TRBV6-5,TRBJ1-1,.,TRBD1,CASSYGTGPTEAFF,TGTGCCAGCAGTTACGGGACAGGGCCCACTGAAGCTTTCTTT
TRBV5-1,TRBJ1-3,few,TRBD1,CASSMDRGSGNTIYF,TGCGCCAGCAGCATGGACAGGGGCAGTGGAAACACCATATATTTT
TRBV19,TRBJ1-6,few,.,CASTFYSAGVNSPLHF,TGTGCCAGTACCTTCTACTCGGCCGGGGTTAATTCACCCCTCCACTTT
TRBV12-3/TRBV12-4,TRBJ1-6,few,.,CASSLTRSGSPLHF,TGTGCCAGCAGTTTAACCAGGTCCGGGTCACCCCTCCACTTT
TRBV7-8,TRBJ2-3,.,.,CASSLAGNTDPSTDTQYF,TGTGCCAGCAGCTTAGCGGGTAATACGGATCCTAGCACAGATACGCAGTATTTT
TRBV6-5,TRBJ2-5,few,.,CASSRLQSGTQYF,TGTGCCAGCAGTCGACTCCAGTCCGGGACCCAGTACTTC
TRBV6-5,TRBJ2-5,few,TRBD1,CASSYSGQGVPQTQYF,TGTGCCAGCAGTTACTCGGGACAGGGGGTCCCCCAGACCCAGTACTTC
TRBV4-3,TRBJ2-2,few,.,CASSQGLTETGELFF,TGCGCCAGCAGCCAAGGCCTGACGGAAACCGGGGAGCTGTTTTTT